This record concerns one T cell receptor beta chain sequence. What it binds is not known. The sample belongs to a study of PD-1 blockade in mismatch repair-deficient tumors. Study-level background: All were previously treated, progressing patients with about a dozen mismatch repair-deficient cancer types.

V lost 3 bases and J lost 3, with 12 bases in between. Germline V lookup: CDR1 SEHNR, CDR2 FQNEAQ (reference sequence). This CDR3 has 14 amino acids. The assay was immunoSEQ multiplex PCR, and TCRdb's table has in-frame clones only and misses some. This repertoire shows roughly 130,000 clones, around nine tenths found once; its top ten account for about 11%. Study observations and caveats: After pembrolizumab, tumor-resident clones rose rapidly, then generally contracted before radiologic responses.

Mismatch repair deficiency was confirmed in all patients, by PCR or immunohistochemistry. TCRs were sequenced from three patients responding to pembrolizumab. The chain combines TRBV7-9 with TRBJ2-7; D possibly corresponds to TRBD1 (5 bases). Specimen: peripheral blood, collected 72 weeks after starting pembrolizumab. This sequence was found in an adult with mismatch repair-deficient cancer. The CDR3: CASSFTGRVYEQYF. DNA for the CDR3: TGTGCCAGCAGCTTTACCGGCAGGGTCTACGAGCAGTACTTC.